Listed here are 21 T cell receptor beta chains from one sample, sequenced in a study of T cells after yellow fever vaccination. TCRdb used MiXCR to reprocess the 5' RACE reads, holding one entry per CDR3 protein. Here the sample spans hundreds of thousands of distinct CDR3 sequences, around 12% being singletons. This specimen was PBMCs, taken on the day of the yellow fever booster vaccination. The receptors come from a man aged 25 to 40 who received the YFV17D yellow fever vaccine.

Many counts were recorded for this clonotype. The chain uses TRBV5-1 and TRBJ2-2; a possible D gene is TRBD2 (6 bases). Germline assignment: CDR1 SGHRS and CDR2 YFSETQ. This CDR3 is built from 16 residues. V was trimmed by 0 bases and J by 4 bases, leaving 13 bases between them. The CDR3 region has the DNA TGCGCCAGCAGCTTGGGCCCCCTGGGGGGCACCGGGGAGCTGTTTTTT. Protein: CASSLGPLGGTGELFF.

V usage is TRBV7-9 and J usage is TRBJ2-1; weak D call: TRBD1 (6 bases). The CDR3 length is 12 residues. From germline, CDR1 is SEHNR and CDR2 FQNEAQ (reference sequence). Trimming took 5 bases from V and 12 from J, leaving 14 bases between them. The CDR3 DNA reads TGTGCCAGCAGCCCAGGGGTTCAGGGGCAGTTCTTC. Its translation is CASSPGVQGQFF.

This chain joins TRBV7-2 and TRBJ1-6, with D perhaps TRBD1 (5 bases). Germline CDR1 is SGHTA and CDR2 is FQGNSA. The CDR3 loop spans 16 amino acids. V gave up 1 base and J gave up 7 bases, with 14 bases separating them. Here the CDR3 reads CASSLVVWDGNSPLHF. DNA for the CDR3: TGTGCCAGCAGCTTAGTGGTGTGGGACGGCAATTCACCCCTCCACTTT.

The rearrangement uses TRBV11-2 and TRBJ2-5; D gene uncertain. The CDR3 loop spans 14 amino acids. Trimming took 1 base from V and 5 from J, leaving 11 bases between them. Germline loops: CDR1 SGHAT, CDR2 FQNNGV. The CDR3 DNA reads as TGTGCCAGCAGCTTAGGGGTCCGTACGGAGACCCAGTACTTC. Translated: CASSLGVRTETQYF. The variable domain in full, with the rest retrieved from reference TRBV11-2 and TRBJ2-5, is EAGVAQSPRYKIIEKRQSVAFWCNPISGHATLYWYQQILGQGPKLLIQFQNNGVVDDSQLPKDRFSAERLKGVDSTLKIQPAKLEDSAVYLCASSLGVRTETQYFGPGTRLLVL.

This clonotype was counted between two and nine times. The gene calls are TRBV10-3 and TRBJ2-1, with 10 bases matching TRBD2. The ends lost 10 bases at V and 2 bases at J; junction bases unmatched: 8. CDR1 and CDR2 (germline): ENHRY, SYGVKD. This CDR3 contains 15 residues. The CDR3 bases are TGTGCCACCAAACCCGGACTAGCGGCCTACAATGAGCAGTTCTTC. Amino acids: CATKPGLAAYNEQFF.

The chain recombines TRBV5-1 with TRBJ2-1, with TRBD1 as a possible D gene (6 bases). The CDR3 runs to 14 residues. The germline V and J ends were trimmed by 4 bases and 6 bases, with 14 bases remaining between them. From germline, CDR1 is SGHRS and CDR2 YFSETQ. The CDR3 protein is CASSRRQEGNEQFF. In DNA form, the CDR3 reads TGCGCCAGCAGCAGAAGACAGGAAGGCAATGAGCAGTTCTTC. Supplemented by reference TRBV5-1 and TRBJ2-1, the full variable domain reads KAGVTQTPRYLIKTRGQQVTLSCSPISGHRSVSWYQQTPGQGLQFLFEYFSETQRNKGNFPGRFSGRQFSNSRSEMNVSTLELGDSALYLCASSRRQEGNEQFFGPGTRLTVL.

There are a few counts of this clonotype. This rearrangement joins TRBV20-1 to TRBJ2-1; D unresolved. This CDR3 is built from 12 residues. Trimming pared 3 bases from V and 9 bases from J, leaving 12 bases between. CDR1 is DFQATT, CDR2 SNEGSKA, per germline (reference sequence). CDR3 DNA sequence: TGCAGTGCTAGTTCCTGGTTATTTGAGCAGTTCTTC. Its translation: CSASSWLFEQFF.

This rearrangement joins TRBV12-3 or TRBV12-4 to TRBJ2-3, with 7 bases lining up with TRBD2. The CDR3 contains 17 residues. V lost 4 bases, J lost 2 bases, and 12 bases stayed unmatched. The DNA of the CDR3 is TGTGCCAGCAGTTCCTCCCTGGCTAGCGGAACCACAGATACGCAGTATTTT. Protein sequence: CASSSSLASGTTDTQYF.

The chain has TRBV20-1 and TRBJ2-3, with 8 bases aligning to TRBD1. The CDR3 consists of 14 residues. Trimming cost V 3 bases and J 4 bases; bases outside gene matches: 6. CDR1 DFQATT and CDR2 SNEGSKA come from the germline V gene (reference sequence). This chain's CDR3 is CSASRPGGSDTQYF. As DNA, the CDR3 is TGCAGTGCTAGTAGGCCAGGGGGCTCAGATACGCAGTATTTT.

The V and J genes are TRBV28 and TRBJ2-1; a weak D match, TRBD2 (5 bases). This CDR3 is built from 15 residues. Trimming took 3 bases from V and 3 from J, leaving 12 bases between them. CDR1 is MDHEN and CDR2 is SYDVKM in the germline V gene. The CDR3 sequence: CASSFRSGGYNEQFF. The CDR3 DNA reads TGTGCCAGCAGTTTCAGGAGCGGAGGCTACAATGAGCAGTTCTTC.

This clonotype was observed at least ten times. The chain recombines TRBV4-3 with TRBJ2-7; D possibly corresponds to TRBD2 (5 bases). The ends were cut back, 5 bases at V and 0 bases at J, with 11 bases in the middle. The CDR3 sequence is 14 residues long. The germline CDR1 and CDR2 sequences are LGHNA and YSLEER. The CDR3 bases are TGCGCCAGCAGCGAGGGAGCGAGCTCCTACGAGCAGTACTTC. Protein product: CASSEGASSYEQYF.

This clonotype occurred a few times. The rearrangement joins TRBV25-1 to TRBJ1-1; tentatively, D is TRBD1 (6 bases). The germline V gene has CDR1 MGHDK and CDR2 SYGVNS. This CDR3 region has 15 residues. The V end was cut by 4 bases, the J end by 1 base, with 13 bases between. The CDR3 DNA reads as TGTGCCAGCAGTGGGGGTGGACAGAAGAACACTGAAGCTTTCTTT. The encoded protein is CASSGGGQKNTEAFF.

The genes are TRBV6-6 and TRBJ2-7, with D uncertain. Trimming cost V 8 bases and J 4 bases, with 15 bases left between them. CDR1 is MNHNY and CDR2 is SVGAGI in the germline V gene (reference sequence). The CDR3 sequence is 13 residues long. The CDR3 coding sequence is TGTGCCAGCGGTTCAAGGGTGCCGTACGAGCAGTACTTC. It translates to CASGSRVPYEQYF.

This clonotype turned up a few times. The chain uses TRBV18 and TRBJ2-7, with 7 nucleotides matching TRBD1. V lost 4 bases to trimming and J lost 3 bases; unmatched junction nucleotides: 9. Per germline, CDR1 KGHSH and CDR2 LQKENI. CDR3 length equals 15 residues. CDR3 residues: CASSRPFGTDYEQYF. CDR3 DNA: TGTGCCAGCTCACGACCTTTTGGGACAGACTACGAGCAGTACTTC.

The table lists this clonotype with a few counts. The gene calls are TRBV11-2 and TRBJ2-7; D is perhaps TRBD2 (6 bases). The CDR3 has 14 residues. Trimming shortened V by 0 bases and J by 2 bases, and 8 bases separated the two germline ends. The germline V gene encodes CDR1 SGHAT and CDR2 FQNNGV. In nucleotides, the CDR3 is TGTGCCAGCAGCTTAGACGGGAGCCCCTACGAGCAGTACTTC. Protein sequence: CASSLDGSPYEQYF. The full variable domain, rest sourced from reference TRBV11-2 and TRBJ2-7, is EAGVAQSPRYKIIEKRQSVAFWCNPISGHATLYWYQQILGQGPKLLIQFQNNGVVDDSQLPKDRFSAERLKGVDSTLKIQPAKLEDSAVYLCASSLDGSPYEQYFGPGTRLTVT.

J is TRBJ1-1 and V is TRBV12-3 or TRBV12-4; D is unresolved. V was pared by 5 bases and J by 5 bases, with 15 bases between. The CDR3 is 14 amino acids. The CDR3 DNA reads TGTGCCAGCAGTCCTTACGCTCAGGTTACTGAAGCTTTCTTT. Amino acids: CASSPYAQVTEAFF.

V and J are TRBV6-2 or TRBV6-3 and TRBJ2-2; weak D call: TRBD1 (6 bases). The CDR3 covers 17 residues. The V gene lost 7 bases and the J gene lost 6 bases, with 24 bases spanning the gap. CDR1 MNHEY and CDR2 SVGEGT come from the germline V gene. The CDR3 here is CASTSGVGQPLPGELFF. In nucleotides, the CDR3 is TGTGCCAGCACCTCCGGTGTAGGACAGCCTTTGCCCGGGGAGCTGTTTTTT.

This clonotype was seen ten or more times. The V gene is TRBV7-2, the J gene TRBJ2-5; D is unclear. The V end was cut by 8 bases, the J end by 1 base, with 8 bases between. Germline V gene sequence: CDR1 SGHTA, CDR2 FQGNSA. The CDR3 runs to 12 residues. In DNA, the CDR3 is TGTGCCAGCGCTTGGGGCCAAGAGACCCAGTACTTC. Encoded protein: CASAWGQETQYF. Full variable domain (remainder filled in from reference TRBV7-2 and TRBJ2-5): GAGVSQSPSNKVTEKGKDVELRCDPISGHTALYWYRQSLGQGLEFLIYFQGNSAPDKSGLPSDRFSAERTGGSVSTLTIQRTQQEDSAVYLCASAWGQETQYFGPGTRLLVL.

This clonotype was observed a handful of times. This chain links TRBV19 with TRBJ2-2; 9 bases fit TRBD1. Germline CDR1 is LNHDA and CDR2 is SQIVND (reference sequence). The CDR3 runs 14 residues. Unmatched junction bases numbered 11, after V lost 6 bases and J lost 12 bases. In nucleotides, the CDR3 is TGTGCCAGTAGACCTCCCGGGACAGGGAACAAGCTGTTTTTT. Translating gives CASRPPGTGNKLFF.

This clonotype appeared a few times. The CDR3 bases are TGTGCCAGCAGCTTACCCCGAAAACTAGCGGGAGGAGCTGGGGGAGGAGAGACCCAGTACTTC. Protein sequence: CASSLPRKLAGGAGGGETQYF. The chain has TRBV11-2 and TRBJ2-5, with 12 bases fitting TRBD2. V was clipped by 2 bases and J by 4 bases; unmatched bases: 20. CDR3 size: 21 residues. Per germline, CDR1 SGHAT and CDR2 FQNNGV.

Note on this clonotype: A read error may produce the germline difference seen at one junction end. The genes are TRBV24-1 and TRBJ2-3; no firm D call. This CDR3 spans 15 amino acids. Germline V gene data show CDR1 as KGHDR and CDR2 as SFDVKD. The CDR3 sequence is CATLPRTGGTDAQYF. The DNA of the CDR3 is TGTGCCACCCTTCCCCGGACGGGTGGCACAGATGCGCAGTATTTT.